This T cell receptor (beta chain) was profiled in a study of shared clonotypes between healthy human individuals. The CDR3 is 14 amino acids. Deletions cut 2 bases from V and 5 bases from J, with 13 bases between. Germline CDR1 and CDR2: LNHNV and YYDKDF (reference sequence). This table comes from immunoSEQ multiplex PCR, and its TCRdb copy is limited to in-frame clones, with some not included. The top ten hold 10% of the sample, which has 330,000 or so clones, over 65% seen once. Recent vaccinations or acute infections were absent in the healthy HIV-negative adult donors. Only Caucasian adults living in Nashville, Tennessee made up the donor group. CD45RA-negative memory and CD45RA+ naive subsets were split from the CD4+ cells.

The TCR sequence derives from a man aged 25 to 45 in good health. Sequenced input: memory CD4+ T cells sorted from blood. Subset of the sample: CD45RA-negative fraction. The V gene is TRBV15, the J gene TRBJ2-7; D uncertain. The CDR3 reads CATSRTYGRDEQYF. As DNA, the CDR3 is TGTGCCACCAGCAGAACCTATGGAAGGGACGAGCAGTACTTC. Full variable domain (rest looked up from reference TRBV15 and TRBJ2-7): DAMVIQNPRYQVTQFGKPVTLSCSQTLNHNVMYWYQQKSSQAPKLLFHYYDKDFNNEADTPDNFQSRRPNTSFCFLDIRSPGLGDTAMYLCATSRTYGRDEQYFGPGTRLTVT.